What follows are 11 T cell receptor beta chains derived from one specimen sequenced in a study of control samples from healthy donors and cancer patients. Measured with immunoSEQ multiplex PCR; TCRdb has only the in-frame clones, and not every one. Among around 130,000 clones, 80% to 95% were seen once, and the ten largest hold 2% to 3%. The sequenced material came from blood. All receptors derive from a man aged 18 to 29 in good health.

The chain joins TRBV30 to TRBJ1-6; D might be TRBD1 (5 bases). The CDR3 loop spans 14 amino acids. The germline V gene encodes CDR1 GTSNPN and CDR2 SVGIG (reference sequence). Deletions cut 1 base from V and 5 bases from J, with 9 bases between. The CDR3 coding sequence is TGTGCCTGGAGTGGGGGACCGGATAATTCACCCCTCCACTTT. Amino acid sequence: CAWSGGPDNSPLHF. The complete variable domain, with remaining parts taken from reference TRBV30 and TRBJ1-6, reads SQTIHQWPATLVQPVGSPLSLECTVEGTSNPNLYWYRQAAGRGLQLLFYSVGIGQISSEVPQNLSASRPQDRQFILSSKKLLLSDSGFYLCAWSGGPDNSPLHFGNGTRLTVT.

The chain couples TRBV19 to TRBJ2-6, with D maybe TRBD1 (5 bases). From germline, CDR1 is LNHDA and CDR2 SQIVND (reference sequence). This CDR3 region has 15 residues. Trimming cost V 6 bases and J 0 bases, with 9 bases left between them. This chain's CDR3 is CASSQTVSGANVLTF. CDR3 coding DNA: TGTGCCAGTAGCCAGACAGTCTCTGGGGCCAACGTCCTGACTTTC.

The gene calls are TRBV18 and TRBJ1-2; 8 bases agree with TRBD1. V trimming: 1 base; J trimming: 7 bases; junction bases outside the gene matches: 11. The CDR3 runs 16 residues. Germline CDR1 reads KGHSH; CDR2 reads LQKENI. The CDR3 DNA is TGTGCCAGCTCACCACTCCCCCGCACAGGGGGACCTGGCTACACCTTC. The encoded protein is CASSPLPRTGGPGYTF.

The chain employs TRBV9 and TRBJ2-3, with D perhaps TRBD1 or TRBD2 (6 bases each). There are 17 residues in the CDR3. Germline V lookup: CDR1 SGDLS, CDR2 YYNGEE. Trimming took 1 base from V and 1 from J, leaving 16 bases between them. CDR3 amino acids: CASSVLADSLGTDTQYF. CDR3 bases: TGTGCCAGCAGCGTATTAGCGGACAGCCTAGGCACAGATACGCAGTATTTT.

The rearrangement joins TRBV7-2 to TRBJ2-1; D gene ambiguous. V was clipped by 6 bases and J by 4 bases, with 10 bases between them. This CDR3 region has 13 residues. Germline V gene data show CDR1 as SGHTA and CDR2 as FQGNSA. For the CDR3, the DNA is TGTGCCAGCAGTCAGGAATCATACAATGAGCAGTTCTTC. The encoded protein is CASSQESYNEQFF.

The rearrangement links TRBV7-9 to TRBJ1-1; D is undetermined. V lost 6 bases, J lost 0 bases, and 11 bases lay in between. This CDR3 region has 14 residues. CDR1 and CDR2 from the germline V gene are SEHNR and FQNEAQ (reference sequence). The CDR3 spells CASRKSVLNTEAFF. CDR3 nucleotide sequence: TGTGCCAGCAGGAAATCGGTACTGAACACTGAAGCTTTCTTT.

V is TRBV9 and J is TRBJ1-4, with D unresolved. V was cut by 0 bases and J by 8 bases, with 14 bases left in between. The germline CDR1 and CDR2 sequences are SGDLS and YYNGEE. The CDR3 has 15 amino acids. Here the CDR3 DNA reads TGTGCCAGCAGCGTAGGCGAGGTTTTGCAAGAAAAACTGTTTTTT. Translated: CASSVGEVLQEKLFF. Drawing the rest from reference TRBV9 and TRBJ1-4, the complete variable domain is DSGVTQTPKHLITATGQRVTLRCSPRSGDLSVYWYQQSLDQGLQFLIQYYNGEERAKGNILERFSAQQFPDLHSELNLSSLELGDSALYFCASSVGEVLQEKLFFGSGTQLSVL.

The chain combines TRBV6-2 or TRBV6-3 with TRBJ2-7; TRBD2 agrees at 10 bases. From germline, CDR1 is MNHEY and CDR2 SVGEGT. The CDR3 has 14 residues. V lost 4 bases, J lost 2 bases, and 2 bases stayed unmatched. The CDR3 region is CASSSLAGAYEQYV. CDR3 bases: TGTGCCAGCAGTTCGCTAGCGGGAGCCTACGAGCAGTACGTC.

The gene calls are TRBV5-4 and TRBJ1-1; D remains unclear. V was pared by 4 bases and J by 1 base, with 11 bases between. CDR1 and CDR2 (germline): SGHNT, YYREEE (reference sequence). This CDR3 region has 14 residues. The CDR3 loop is CASSLDLENTEAFF. For the CDR3, the DNA is TGTGCCAGCAGCCTAGACCTGGAGAACACTGAAGCTTTCTTT.

The chain is built from TRBV2 and TRBJ2-1; perhaps TRBD1 as D (5 bases). Germline V lookup: CDR1 SNHLY, CDR2 FYNNEI. V dropped 3 bases and J dropped 5 bases, with 11 bases sitting between them. CDR3 length: 14 amino acids. CDR3 sequence: CASSDRQGNNEQFF. DNA of the CDR3: TGTGCCAGCAGTGATCGGCAGGGTAACAATGAGCAGTTCTTC.

In DNA, the CDR3 is TGTGCCAGCAGCTTAGCGGCGGGCGCCCCCACAGATACGCAGTATTTT. Translated: CASSLAAGAPTDTQYF. The chain links TRBV5-6 to TRBJ2-3; D might be TRBD2 (5 bases). This CDR3 is 16 amino acids long. CDR1 and CDR2 from the germline V gene are SGHDT and YYEEEE. Trimming left V 2 bases short and J 2 bases short, with 15 bases between.